This TCR beta chain was recorded in a study of human T cells and chemical hapten exposure. Study as a whole: Largely, small differences in pooled library volume made per-sample TCR yields vary. Findings and caveats of the study: TCRs above 1 in 1000 frequency stayed constant with DPC sensitization. In the PT1 data, expanded TCR counts showed a positive correlation with patch test score.

The authors' processing: A per-sample median of roughly 100,000 TCRs was observed, with a range of about 20,000 to 750,000. From the RACE reads, TCRdb called clonotypes with MiXCR, one entry per CDR3 protein. The V and J calls, along with clone size, are taken from TCRdb and not from the paper's own processing. The data show more than 85,000 distinct CDR3 sequences, approximately 9.9% seen once. The germline V and J ends were trimmed by 8 bases and 8 bases, with 13 bases remaining between them. Germline V gene lookup returns CDR1 MNHEY and CDR2 SVGAGI. The CDR3 loop spans 12 amino acids. This clonotype appeared a few times. No antigen is known for it. Regarding time point: patch test 2, 6 weeks after DPC sensitization. Treatment of the sample: therapeutic diphenylcyclopropenone sensitization with weekly scalp DPC.

The chain couples TRBV6-5 to TRBJ2-1; D unresolved. The TCR originated in a man between 35 and 55 years old with alopecia areata. Some clones in this sample may be carry-over from other donors' samples. The source material was whole blood, sampled in connection with sensitization to the hapten diphenylcyclopropenone (DPC). CDR3 nucleotide sequence: TGTGCCAGCGGATCCGCCCGTTATGAGCAGTTCTTC. Translating it yields CASGSARYEQFF.